This is a list of T cell receptor beta chains from one sample in a study of shared clonotypes between healthy human individuals. Using immunoSEQ multiplex PCR, the repertoire was profiled, and TCRdb retains in-frame clones only, with some absent. The sample has some 630,000 clones, more than 70% seen once; the top ten hold about 1.8%. The specimen sequenced was memory CD4+ T cells sorted from blood. The receptor set was obtained from a woman aged 25-40 years in good health. CDR3s include the opening cysteine and the closing phenylalanine or tryptophan.

j_call v_call cdr3_aa
TRBJ2-1 TRBV25-1 CASSESHLAAPSDEQFF
TRBJ1-2 TRBV11-2 CASSLTQGANYGYTF
. TRBV11-2 CASSSLGRGSLPYEQYF
TRBJ1-2 TRBV27 CASGRDRYINGYTF
TRBJ2-3 TRBV5-4 CASSLTSGRTDTQYF
TRBJ2-3 TRBV6-6 CASSWVADTQYF
TRBJ2-5 TRBV5-1 CASSYGHIKETQYF
TRBJ2-3 TRBV5-4 CASSLAEHTDTQYF
TRBJ2-7 TRBV4-1 CASSQAHRGYEQYF
TRBJ2-1 TRBV7-2 CASSLMLAVYNEQFF
TRBJ2-1 TRBV7-9 CASSLSGLAGGLRFF
TRBJ1-1 TRBV6-5 CASSYIGGNTEAFF
TRBJ1-1 TRBV19 CASSRGGSMNTEAFF
TRBJ2-3 TRBV10-3 CAISENTDTQYF
TRBJ2-3 TRBV7-8 CASSTGLAGGGTDTQYF
TRBJ1-1 TRBV19 CASRTDTEAFF
TRBJ2-5 TRBV30 CAWRTGLAGARETQYF
TRBJ2-7 TRBV5-1 CASSSLEISYEQYF
TRBJ2-5 TRBV27 CASSLSWQIQETQYF
TRBJ1-2 TRBV28 CASSLLGPGPNYGYTF
TRBJ1-5 TRBV19 CASSTRGRYSNQPQHF
TRBJ2-7 TRBV30 CAWRPLGGKYEQYF
TRBJ2-7 TRBV4-2 CASSQEDRGPYEQYF
TRBJ2-5 TRBV5-5 CASSLSGTAVGETQYF
TRBJ2-5 TRBV11-2 CASSLAGAAETQYF
TRBJ2-5 TRBV7-2 CASSPLPNGGQTQYF
TRBJ1-5 TRBV21-1 CASSKRHGGSSNNQPQHF
TRBJ1-2 TRBV4-1 CASSHARRDYGYTF
TRBJ1-1 TRBV18 CASSPLRTDTEAFF
TRBJ2-3 TRBV28 CASSFNGADTQYF
TRBJ2-4 TRBV6-6 CASSDRGAKNIQYF
TRBJ2-2 TRBV5-1 CASSPGLAGNTGELFF
TRBJ1-3 TRBV18 CASSRDRDGGNTIYF
TRBJ2-1 TRBV19 CASSRGLYDEQFF
TRBJ2-2 TRBV5-6 CASSFGWSTGELFF
TRBJ2-4 TRBV27 CASSSLDDRAKNIQYF
TRBJ2-1 TRBV12-2 CASLLPAASGYNEQFF